A few counts support the clone carrying this T cell receptor (beta chain). The antigen is not known. The germline and genes are mouse ones. Coverage ceases 4 residues before the CDR3 finishes, and the germline J gene fills in the end. The CDR3 covers 15 residues. CDR1 is NNHNN, CDR2 SYGAGS, per germline (reference sequence). The ends lost 2 bases at V and 6 bases at J; junction bases unmatched: 8. Investigators isolated RNA and reverse transcribed it into cDNA to act as the sequencing template. Libraries were prepared by immunoSEQ multiplex PCR; TCRdb keeps only in-frame clonotypes and omits some of them. Observed in the sample are around 100,000 clones, none of them singletons. This specimen belongs to a study of CD8+ T cells in alopecia areata. Across the study: Grafted skin came from C3H/HeJ donors with spontaneous alopecia (roughly 6-13 months old) and was placed on roughly 7-11-week-old female C3H/HeJ mice.

Study-level points and caveats: Compared with normal scalp, lesional scalp had higher clonality and more expanded CD8+ clones. Scalp samples also yield sequences from resident alphabeta T cells of normal skin.

The receptor comes from a C3H/HeJ mouse with alopecia areata. Strain haplotype (MHC): H2-k. The specimen was lesional skin. The chain recombines TRBV13-2 with TRBJ2-1, with 7 nucleotides matching TRBD1. The DNA read from the CDR3 is TGTGCCAGCGGTGAAAGACAGGGAGGGATTGCT. It specifies CASGERQGGIA. The CDR3 reads in full as CASGERQGGIAEQFF.